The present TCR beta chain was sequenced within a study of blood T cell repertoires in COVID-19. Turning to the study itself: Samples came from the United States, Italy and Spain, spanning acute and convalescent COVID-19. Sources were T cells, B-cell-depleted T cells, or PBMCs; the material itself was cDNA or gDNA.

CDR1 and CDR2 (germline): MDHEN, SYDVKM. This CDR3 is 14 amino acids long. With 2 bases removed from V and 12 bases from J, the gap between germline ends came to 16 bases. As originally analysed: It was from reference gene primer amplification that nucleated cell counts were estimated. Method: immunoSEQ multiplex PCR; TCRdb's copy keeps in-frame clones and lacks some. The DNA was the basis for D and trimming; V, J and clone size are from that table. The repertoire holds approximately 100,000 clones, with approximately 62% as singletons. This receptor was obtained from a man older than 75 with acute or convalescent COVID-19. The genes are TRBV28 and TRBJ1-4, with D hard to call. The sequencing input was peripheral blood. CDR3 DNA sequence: TGTGCCAGCAGTTTACACACAGAATTCAGCCAACTGTTTTTT. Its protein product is CASSLHTEFSQLFF.